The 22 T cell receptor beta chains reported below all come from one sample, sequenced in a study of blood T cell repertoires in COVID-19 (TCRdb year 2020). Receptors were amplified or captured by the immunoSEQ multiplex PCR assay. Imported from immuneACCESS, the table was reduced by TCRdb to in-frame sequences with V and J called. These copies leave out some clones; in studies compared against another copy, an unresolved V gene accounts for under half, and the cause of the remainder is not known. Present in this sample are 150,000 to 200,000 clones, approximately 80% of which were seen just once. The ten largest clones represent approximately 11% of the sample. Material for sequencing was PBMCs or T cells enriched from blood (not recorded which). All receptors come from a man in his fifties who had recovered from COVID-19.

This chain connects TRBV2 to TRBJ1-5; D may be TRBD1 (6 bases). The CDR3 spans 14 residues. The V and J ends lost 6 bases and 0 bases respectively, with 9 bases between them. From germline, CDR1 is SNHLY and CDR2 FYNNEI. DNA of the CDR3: TGTGCCAGCAGAGACAGGAATAGCAATCAGCCCCAGCATTTT. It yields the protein CASRDRNSNQPQHF.

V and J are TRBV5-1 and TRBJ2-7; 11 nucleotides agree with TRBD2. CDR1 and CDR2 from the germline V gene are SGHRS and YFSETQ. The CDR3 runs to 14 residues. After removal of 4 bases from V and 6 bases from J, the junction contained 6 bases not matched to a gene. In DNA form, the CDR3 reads TGCGCCAGCAGCCTTAGCGGGGGGGCAGTCGAGCAGTACTTC. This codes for CASSLSGGAVEQYF. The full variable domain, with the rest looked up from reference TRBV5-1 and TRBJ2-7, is KAGVTQTPRYLIKTRGQQVTLSCSPISGHRSVSWYQQTPGQGLQFLFEYFSETQRNKGNFPGRFSGRQFSNSRSEMNVSTLELGDSALYLCASSLSGGAVEQYFGPGTRLTVT.

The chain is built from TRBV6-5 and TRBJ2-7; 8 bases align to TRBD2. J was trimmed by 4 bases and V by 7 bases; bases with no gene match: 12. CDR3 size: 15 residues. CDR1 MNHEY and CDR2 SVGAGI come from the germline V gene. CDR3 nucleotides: TGTGCCAGCAAAAGAAATAGCGGGACCATTTACGAGCAGTACTTC. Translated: CASKRNSGTIYEQYF.

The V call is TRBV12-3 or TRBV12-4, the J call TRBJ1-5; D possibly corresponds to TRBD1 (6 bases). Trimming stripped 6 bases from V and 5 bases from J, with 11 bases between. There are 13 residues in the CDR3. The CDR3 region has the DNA TGTGCCAGCAGGGACAGTGGTCATCAGCCCCAGCATTTT. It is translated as CASRDSGHQPQHF.

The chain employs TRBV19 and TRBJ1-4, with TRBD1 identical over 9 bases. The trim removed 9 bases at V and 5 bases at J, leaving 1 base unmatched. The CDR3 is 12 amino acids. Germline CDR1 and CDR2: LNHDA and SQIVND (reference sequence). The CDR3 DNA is TGTGCCAGCGGGACAGGGAATGAAAAACTGTTTTTT. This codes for CASGTGNEKLFF.

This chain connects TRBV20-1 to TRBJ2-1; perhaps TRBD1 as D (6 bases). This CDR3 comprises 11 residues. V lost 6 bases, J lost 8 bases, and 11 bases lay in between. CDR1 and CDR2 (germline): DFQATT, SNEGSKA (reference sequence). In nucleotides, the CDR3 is TGCAGTGCGGGGGCCTCGTATGAGCAGTTCTTC. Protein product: CSAGASYEQFF.

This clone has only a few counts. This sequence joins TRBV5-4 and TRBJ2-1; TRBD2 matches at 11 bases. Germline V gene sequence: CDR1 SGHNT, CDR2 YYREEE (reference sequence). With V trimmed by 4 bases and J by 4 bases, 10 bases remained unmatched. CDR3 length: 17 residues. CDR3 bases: TGTGCCAGCAGCACCCCGGGACTAGCGGCAGGGTACAATGAGCAGTTCTTC. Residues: CASSTPGLAAGYNEQFF.

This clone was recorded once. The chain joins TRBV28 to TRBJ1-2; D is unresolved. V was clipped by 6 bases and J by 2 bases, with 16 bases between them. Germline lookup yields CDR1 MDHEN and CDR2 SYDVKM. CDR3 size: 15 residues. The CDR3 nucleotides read TGTGCCAGCAGCCCCCATGACTTACTGAACTATGGCTACACCTTC. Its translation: CASSPHDLLNYGYTF.

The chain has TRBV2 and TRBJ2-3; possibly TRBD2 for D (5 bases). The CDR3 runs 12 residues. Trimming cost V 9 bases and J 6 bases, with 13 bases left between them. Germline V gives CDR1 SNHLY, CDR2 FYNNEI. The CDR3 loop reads CARGRYGDTQYF. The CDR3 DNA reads TGTGCCAGGGGGAGATACGGGGATACGCAGTATTTT.

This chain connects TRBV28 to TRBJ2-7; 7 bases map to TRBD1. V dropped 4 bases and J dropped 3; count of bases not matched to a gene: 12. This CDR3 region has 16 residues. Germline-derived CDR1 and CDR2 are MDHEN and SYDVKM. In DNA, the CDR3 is TGTGCCAGCAGTTCCCCCGGACAGGTGCCTAACTACGAGCAGTACTTC. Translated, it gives CASSSPGQVPNYEQYF.

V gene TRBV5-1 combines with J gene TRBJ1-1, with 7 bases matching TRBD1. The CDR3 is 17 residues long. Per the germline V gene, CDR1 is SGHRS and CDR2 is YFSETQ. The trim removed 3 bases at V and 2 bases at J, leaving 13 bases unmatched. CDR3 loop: CASSSLGTAVLNTEAFF. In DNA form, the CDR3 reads TGCGCCAGCAGCTCCCTCGGGACAGCCGTATTAAACACTGAAGCTTTCTTT.

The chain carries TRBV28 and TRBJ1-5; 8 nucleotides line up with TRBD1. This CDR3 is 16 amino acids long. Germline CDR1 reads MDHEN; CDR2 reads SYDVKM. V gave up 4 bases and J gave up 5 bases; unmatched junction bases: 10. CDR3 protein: CASSSEQGVLYQPQHF. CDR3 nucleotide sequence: TGTGCCAGCAGTTCCGAACAGGGGGTATTATATCAGCCCCAGCATTTT.

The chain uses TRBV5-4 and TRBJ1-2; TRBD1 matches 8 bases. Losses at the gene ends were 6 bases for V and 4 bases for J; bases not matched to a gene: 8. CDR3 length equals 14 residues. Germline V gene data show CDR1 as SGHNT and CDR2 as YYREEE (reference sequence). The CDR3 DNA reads TGTGCCAGCAACTCAGGGGGCGCGGGCTATGGCTACACCTTC. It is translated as CASNSGGAGYGYTF.

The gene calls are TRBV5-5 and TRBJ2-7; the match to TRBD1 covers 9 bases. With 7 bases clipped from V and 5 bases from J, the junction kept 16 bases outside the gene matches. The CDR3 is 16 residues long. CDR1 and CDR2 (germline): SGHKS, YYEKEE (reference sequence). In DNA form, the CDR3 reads TGTGCCAGCGATCCCTTTACCGGGACAGGGAGAAACGAGCAGTACTTC. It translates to CASDPFTGTGRNEQYF.

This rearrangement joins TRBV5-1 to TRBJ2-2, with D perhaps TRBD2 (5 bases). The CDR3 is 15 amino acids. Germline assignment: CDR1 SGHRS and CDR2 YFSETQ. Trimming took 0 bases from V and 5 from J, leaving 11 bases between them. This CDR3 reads CASSLGGPETGELFF. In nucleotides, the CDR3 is TGCGCCAGCAGCTTGGGAGGGCCGGAGACCGGGGAGCTGTTTTTT.

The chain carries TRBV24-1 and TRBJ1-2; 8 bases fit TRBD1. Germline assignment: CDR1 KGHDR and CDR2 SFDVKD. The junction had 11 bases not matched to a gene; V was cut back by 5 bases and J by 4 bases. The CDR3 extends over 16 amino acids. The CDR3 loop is CATSVKQGDATYGYTF. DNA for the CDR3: TGTGCCACCAGTGTTAAACAGGGGGATGCAACCTATGGCTACACCTTC.

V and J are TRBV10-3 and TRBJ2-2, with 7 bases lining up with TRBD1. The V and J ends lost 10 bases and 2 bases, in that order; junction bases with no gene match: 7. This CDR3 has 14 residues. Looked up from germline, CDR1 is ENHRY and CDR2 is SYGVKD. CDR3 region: CATGRDRNTGELFF. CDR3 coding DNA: TGTGCCACGGGCCGGGACAGAAACACCGGGGAGCTGTTTTTT.

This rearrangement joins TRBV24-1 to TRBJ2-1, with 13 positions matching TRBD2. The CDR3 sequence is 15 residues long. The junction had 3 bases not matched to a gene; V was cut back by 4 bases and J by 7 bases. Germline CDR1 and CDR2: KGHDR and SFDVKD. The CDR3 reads CATSETSGRINEQFF. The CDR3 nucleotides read TGTGCCACCAGTGAGACTAGCGGGAGGATTAATGAGCAGTTCTTC.

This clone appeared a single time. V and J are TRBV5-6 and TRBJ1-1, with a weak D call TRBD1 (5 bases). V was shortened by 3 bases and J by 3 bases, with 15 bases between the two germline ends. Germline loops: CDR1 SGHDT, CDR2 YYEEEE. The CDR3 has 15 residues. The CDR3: CASSWARGRDTEAFF. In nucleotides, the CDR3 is TGTGCCAGCAGCTGGGCCCGGGGGAGGGACACTGAAGCTTTCTTT.

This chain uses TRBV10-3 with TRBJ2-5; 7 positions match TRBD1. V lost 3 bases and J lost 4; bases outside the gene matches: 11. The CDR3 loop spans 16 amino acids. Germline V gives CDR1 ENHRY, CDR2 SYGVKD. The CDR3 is CAISDPTGTRGETQYF. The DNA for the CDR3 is TGTGCCATCAGTGACCCGACAGGGACAAGAGGAGAGACCCAGTACTTC.

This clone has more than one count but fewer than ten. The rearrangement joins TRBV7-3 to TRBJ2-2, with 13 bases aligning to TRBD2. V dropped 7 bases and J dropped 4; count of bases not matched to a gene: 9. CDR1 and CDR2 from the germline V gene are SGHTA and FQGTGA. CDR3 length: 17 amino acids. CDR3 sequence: CASTRLAGGPGTGELFF. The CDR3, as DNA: TGTGCCAGCACCCGACTAGCGGGGGGCCCGGGCACCGGGGAGCTGTTTTTT.

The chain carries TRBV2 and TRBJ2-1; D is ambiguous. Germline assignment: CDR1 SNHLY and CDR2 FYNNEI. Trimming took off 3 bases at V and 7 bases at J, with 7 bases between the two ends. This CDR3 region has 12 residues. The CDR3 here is CASSDLRNEQFF. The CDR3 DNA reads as TGTGCCAGCAGTGATCTGAGGAATGAGCAGTTCTTC.